These T cell receptor beta chains were read from a single sample in a study of blood T cell repertoires in COVID-19. TCRdb's table, derived via immunoSEQ multiplex PCR, lists solely in-frame clones and lacks some. This sample has 75,000 to 100,000 clones, with around 87% found just once. The specimen was peripheral blood. The source is a human donor with acute or convalescent COVID-19. The donor label of this sample is uncertain. The CDR3 runs from the conserved cysteine through the conserved F or W. Each record gives: V gene, clone size, J gene, D gene, CDR3 protein, CDR3 DNA. The D gene is left open where the match is weak. Size is omitted from some rows. Given values are once, few, many or a class for expanded clones.

V: TRBV6-5
size: NA
J: TRBJ1-1
D: NA
CDR3: CASSSSGFDTEAFF
DNA: TGTGCCAGCAGTTCCAGCGGGTTCGACACTGAAGCTTTCTTT

V: TRBV6-2/TRBV6-3
size: once
J: TRBJ1-1
D: NA
CDR3: CASSYYGEGVNTEAFF
DNA: TGTGCCAGCAGTTACTATGGGGAAGGGGTGAACACTGAAGCTTTCTTT

V: TRBV29-1
size: once
J: TRBJ2-5
D: TRBD1
CDR3: CSVMTGEETQYF
DNA: TGCAGCGTTATGACAGGGGAAGAGACCCAGTACTTC

V: TRBV2
size: NA
J: TRBJ1-3
D: NA
CDR3: CASSKTGSGNTIYF
DNA: TGTGCCAGCAGTAAAACAGGATCTGGAAACACCATATATTTT

V: TRBV29-1
size: NA
J: TRBJ2-7
D: NA
CDR3: CSGLTGAYEQYF
DNA: TGCAGCGGATTGACAGGAGCCTACGAGCAGTACTTC

V: TRBV19
size: NA
J: TRBJ2-7
D: TRBD2
CDR3: CASSVGDYLYEQYF
DNA: TGTGCCAGTAGCGTCGGGGACTACCTATACGAGCAGTACTTC

V: TRBV19
size: NA
J: TRBJ1-2
D: TRBD1
CDR3: CASSSPGQGNYGYTF
DNA: TGTGCCAGTAGTTCTCCGGGACAGGGAAATTATGGCTACACCTTC

V: TRBV5-1
size: few
J: TRBJ1-5
D: NA
CDR3: CASSLTPYSNQPQHF
DNA: TGCGCCAGCAGCCTGACACCCTATAGCAATCAGCCCCAGCATTTT

V: TRBV11-2
size: NA
J: TRBJ1-5
D: NA
CDR3: CASSRGGVNSNQPQHF
DNA: TGTGCCAGCAGCAGGGGGGGGGTTAATAGCAATCAGCCCCAGCATTTT

V: TRBV30
size: NA
J: TRBJ2-1
D: NA
CDR3: CAWSRRGGRDEQFF
DNA: TGTGCCTGGAGTAGGAGGGGGGGCCGCGATGAGCAGTTCTTC

V: TRBV6-5
size: NA
J: TRBJ1-5
D: TRBD1
CDR3: CASKGTGDQPQHF
DNA: TGTGCCAGCAAGGGGACAGGGGATCAGCCCCAGCATTTT

V: TRBV7-8
size: NA
J: TRBJ2-7
D: NA
CDR3: CASSPELAGRRYEQYF
DNA: TGTGCCAGCAGCCCAGAGCTCGCAGGCCGCAGGTACGAGCAGTACTTC

V: TRBV28
size: NA
J: TRBJ2-4
D: TRBD2
CDR3: CASSELAGGPAKNIQYF
DNA: TGTGCCAGCAGTGAACTAGCGGGGGGGCCTGCCAAAAACATTCAGTACTTC

V: TRBV5-1
size: NA
J: TRBJ2-5
D: TRBD2
CDR3: CASSLASSGGIQETQYF
DNA: TGCGCCAGCAGCTTGGCCTCTAGCGGGGGGATCCAAGAGACCCAGTACTTC

V: TRBV5-1
size: NA
J: TRBJ1-5
D: TRBD1
CDR3: CASSLGTGGKQPQHF
DNA: TGCGCCAGCAGCTTGGGGACAGGGGGCAAGCAGCCCCAGCATTTT

V: TRBV24-1
size: NA
J: TRBJ2-7
D: TRBD1
CDR3: CATSAPGTGSYEQYF
DNA: TGTGCCACCAGTGCCCCCGGGACAGGGTCCTACGAGCAGTACTTC

V: TRBV7-3
size: NA
J: TRBJ2-5
D: TRBD2
CDR3: CASSLSASGGTQYF
DNA: TGTGCCAGCAGCTTAAGCGCTAGCGGGGGGACCCAGTACTTC

V: TRBV6-4
size: NA
J: TRBJ2-3
D: TRBD2
CDR3: CASSEAGGSTDTQYF
DNA: TGTGCCAGCAGTGAGGCGGGGGGAAGCACAGATACGCAGTATTTT

V: TRBV28
size: NA
J: TRBJ2-1
D: NA
CDR3: CASREGGYNEQFF
DNA: TGTGCCAGCAGGGAGGGCGGATACAATGAGCAGTTCTTC

V: TRBV11-2
size: NA
J: TRBJ2-5
D: TRBD2
CDR3: CASIPGGARAETQYF
DNA: TGTGCCAGCATCCCGGGGGGGGCGCGAGCAGAGACCCAGTACTTC

V: TRBV7-8
size: NA
J: TRBJ2-3
D: NA
CDR3: CASSLDRGDTQYF
DNA: TGTGCCAGCAGCTTAGACCGGGGTGATACGCAGTATTTT

V: TRBV6-6
size: NA
J: TRBJ1-5
D: NA
CDR3: CASSYANQGQPQHF
DNA: TGTGCCAGCAGTTATGCAAATCAGGGTCAGCCCCAGCATTTT

V: TRBV7-2
size: NA
J: TRBJ1-5
D: TRBD1
CDR3: CASSSPTGGSQPQHF
DNA: TGTGCCAGCAGCTCCCCGACAGGGGGAAGTCAGCCCCAGCATTTT

V: TRBV6-2/TRBV6-3
size: few
J: TRBJ2-7
D: NA
CDR3: CASSLLAPSYEQYF
DNA: TGTGCCAGCAGTCTCCTAGCTCCGTCCTACGAGCAGTACTTC

V: TRBV10-2
size: NA
J: TRBJ1-1
D: NA
CDR3: CASSYIGGVEAFF
DNA: TGCGCCAGCTCTTACATTGGGGGGGTTGAAGCTTTCTTT

V: TRBV2
size: NA
J: TRBJ2-7
D: NA
CDR3: CASSEGGGNPYEQYF
DNA: TGTGCCAGCAGTGAAGGAGGAGGAAACCCCTACGAGCAGTACTTC

V: TRBV18
size: NA
J: TRBJ1-4
D: TRBD1
CDR3: CASSPGTGANEKLFF
DNA: TGTGCCAGCTCACCCGGGACAGGGGCTAATGAAAAACTGTTTTTT

V: TRBV6-1
size: NA
J: TRBJ2-3
D: NA
CDR3: CASSDQGQRDTQYF
DNA: TGTGCCAGCAGTGATCAGGGGCAGAGAGATACGCAGTATTTT

V: TRBV7-9
size: NA
J: TRBJ2-5
D: NA
CDR3: CASSLVGASDTQYF
DNA: TGTGCCAGCAGCTTAGTCGGGGCTAGCGACACCCAGTACTTC

V: TRBV14
size: NA
J: TRBJ2-7
D: NA
CDR3: CASSPSYYEQYF
DNA: TGTGCCAGCAGCCCAAGCTACTACGAGCAGTACTTC

V: TRBV28
size: NA
J: TRBJ2-3
D: TRBD1
CDR3: CASQRDRGTDTQYF
DNA: TGTGCCTCCCAAAGGGACAGGGGCACAGATACGCAGTATTTT

V: TRBV7-9
size: NA
J: TRBJ2-1
D: TRBD2
CDR3: CASPVVAGSDEQFF
DNA: TGTGCCAGCCCGGTGGTAGCGGGGTCGGATGAGCAGTTCTTC

V: TRBV5-8
size: NA
J: TRBJ1-2
D: TRBD1
CDR3: CASTTRRTGGHGYTF
DNA: TGTGCCAGCACCACGCGCAGGACAGGGGGCCATGGCTACACCTTC

V: TRBV6-2/TRBV6-3
size: once
J: TRBJ2-7
D: TRBD1
CDR3: CASSYSTGEYYEQYF
DNA: TGTGCCAGCAGTTACTCGACAGGGGAGTACTACGAGCAGTACTTC

V: TRBV9
size: NA
J: TRBJ2-1
D: NA
CDR3: CASSVRPRGDEQFF
DNA: TGTGCCAGCAGCGTACGCCCCAGGGGCGATGAGCAGTTCTTC

V: TRBV11-2
size: NA
J: TRBJ2-3
D: TRBD2
CDR3: CASSLTSGGPRTDTQYF
DNA: TGTGCCAGCAGCTTAACTAGCGGGGGCCCCCGCACAGATACGCAGTATTTT

V: TRBV5-1
size: NA
J: TRBJ2-1
D: TRBD2
CDR3: CASSHFSGGGNEQFF
DNA: TGCGCCAGCAGCCATTTTAGCGGGGGTGGCAATGAGCAGTTCTTC

V: TRBV7-3
size: NA
J: TRBJ2-5
D: NA
CDR3: CASSLGGQARQETQYF
DNA: TGTGCCAGCAGCTTAGGAGGTCAGGCCAGGCAAGAGACCCAGTACTTC

V: TRBV11-3
size: NA
J: TRBJ2-2
D: TRBD2
CDR3: CASSPGGTSGGSGELFF
DNA: TGTGCCAGCAGCCCAGGAGGGACTAGCGGGGGTTCCGGGGAGCTGTTTTTT

V: TRBV18
size: once
J: TRBJ1-4
D: TRBD1
CDR3: CASSLQGRDGKLFF
DNA: TGTGCCAGCTCACTACAGGGGCGGGACGGAAAACTGTTTTTT

V: TRBV6-6
size: once
J: TRBJ2-3
D: TRBD1
CDR3: CAILRTGTDTQYF
DNA: TGTGCCATACTCCGGACAGGGACAGATACGCAGTATTTT

V: TRBV29-1
size: NA
J: TRBJ1-2
D: TRBD1
CDR3: CSVPGQANYGYTF
DNA: TGCAGCGTCCCGGGACAGGCGAACTATGGCTACACCTTC

V: TRBV14
size: NA
J: TRBJ1-3
D: NA
CDR3: CASSTRTAATIYF
DNA: TGTGCCAGCAGCACCCGGACAGCTGCGACCATATATTTT

V: TRBV19
size: many
J: TRBJ1-4
D: NA
CDR3: CASSMGGTGHEKLFF
DNA: TGTGCCAGTAGTATGGGGGGGACCGGTCATGAAAAACTGTTTTTT

V: TRBV4-1
size: NA
J: TRBJ2-7
D: NA
CDR3: CASSQDLSRNYEQYF
DNA: TGCGCCAGCAGCCAAGATCTCTCCAGGAACTACGAGCAGTACTTC

V: TRBV6-5
size: NA
J: TRBJ2-6
D: NA
CDR3: CASSSSGSGANVLTF
DNA: TGTGCCAGCAGCAGCAGCGGGTCTGGGGCCAACGTCCTGACTTTC

V: TRBV11-2
size: NA
J: TRBJ2-7
D: NA
CDR3: CASSLERQGLEQYF
DNA: TGTGCCAGCAGCTTAGAGCGCCAGGGGCTCGAGCAGTACTTC

V: TRBV6-2/TRBV6-3
size: NA
J: TRBJ2-5
D: NA
CDR3: CASSYTETQYF
DNA: TGTGCCAGCAGTTACACTGAGACCCAGTACTTC

V: TRBV5-1
size: few
J: TRBJ1-2
D: NA
CDR3: CASSLALGEDGYTF
DNA: TGCGCCAGCAGCTTGGCCCTCGGTGAAGATGGCTACACCTTC

V: TRBV11-3
size: NA
J: TRBJ1-2
D: NA
CDR3: CASSAGSNYGYTF
DNA: TGTGCCAGCAGCGCGGGCAGTAACTATGGCTACACCTTC

V: TRBV7-3
size: NA
J: TRBJ2-4
D: NA
CDR3: CASSLGGPSAGSKNIQYF
DNA: TGTGCCAGCAGCCTAGGCGGCCCCAGTGCGGGTAGCAAAAACATTCAGTACTTC

V: TRBV11-1
size: NA
J: TRBJ2-7
D: NA
CDR3: CASSPLGGYEQYF
DNA: TGTGCCAGCAGTCCCCTGGGGGGCTACGAGCAGTACTTC

V: TRBV19
size: NA
J: TRBJ2-7
D: TRBD1
CDR3: CASSRDRAAEQYF
DNA: TGTGCCAGTAGTCGGGACAGGGCGGCGGAGCAGTACTTC

V: TRBV5-1
size: NA
J: TRBJ2-7
D: NA
CDR3: CASSLAGVRSYEQYF
DNA: TGCGCCAGCAGCTTGGCCGGGGTCCGGTCCTACGAGCAGTACTTC

V: TRBV30
size: once
J: TRBJ2-7
D: NA
CDR3: CAWSVGRGSSYEQYF
DNA: TGTGCCTGGAGTGTGGGCAGGGGTAGTTCCTACGAGCAGTACTTC

V: TRBV27
size: NA
J: TRBJ2-7
D: TRBD1
CDR3: CASSASGQGIYEQYF
DNA: TGTGCCAGCAGCGCCTCGGGACAGGGGATTTACGAGCAGTACTTC

V: TRBV5-4
size: NA
J: TRBJ2-7
D: TRBD1
CDR3: CASSLGGQTYEQYF
DNA: TGTGCCAGCAGCTTGGGGGGACAGACCTACGAGCAGTACTTC

V: TRBV25-1
size: NA
J: TRBJ2-1
D: TRBD2
CDR3: CASTKLAGTQNEQFF
DNA: TGTGCCAGCACCAAACTAGCGGGGACTCAGAATGAGCAGTTCTTC